This T cell receptor beta chain was sequenced during a study of OX40 agonist ivuxolimab in advanced cancers. Across the whole study: Patients treated during dose escalation were battling hepatocellular carcinoma, melanoma, renal cell or head and neck cancer. Subjects had a mean age of about 61 years, with a range of about 23 to 90; 82.7% were male.

In this sample, this clone turned up once. Autoimmune disease history or systemic immunosuppression barred patients. Some clones are missing from TCRdb's copy, which holds only in-frame ones; the method was immunoSEQ multiplex PCR. The data hold about 88,000 clones, with more than 70% observed a single time. CDR3 length equals 12 residues. The V gene's germline CDR1 is SGHNT and CDR2 YENEEA. Trimming cost V 3 bases and J 5 bases, with 8 bases left between them. The source was CD4+ or CD8+ T cells sorted from blood, collected in a trial of the OX40 agonist ivuxolimab. The sequence was obtained from an adult with an advanced solid tumor such as melanoma, head and neck, liver or kidney cancer. The J gene is TRBJ2-7, the V gene TRBV11-3, with D tentatively TRBD1 (6 bases). This CDR3 is CASSFTGNEQYF. DNA of the CDR3: TGTGCCAGCAGCTTCACAGGGAACGAGCAGTACTTC.